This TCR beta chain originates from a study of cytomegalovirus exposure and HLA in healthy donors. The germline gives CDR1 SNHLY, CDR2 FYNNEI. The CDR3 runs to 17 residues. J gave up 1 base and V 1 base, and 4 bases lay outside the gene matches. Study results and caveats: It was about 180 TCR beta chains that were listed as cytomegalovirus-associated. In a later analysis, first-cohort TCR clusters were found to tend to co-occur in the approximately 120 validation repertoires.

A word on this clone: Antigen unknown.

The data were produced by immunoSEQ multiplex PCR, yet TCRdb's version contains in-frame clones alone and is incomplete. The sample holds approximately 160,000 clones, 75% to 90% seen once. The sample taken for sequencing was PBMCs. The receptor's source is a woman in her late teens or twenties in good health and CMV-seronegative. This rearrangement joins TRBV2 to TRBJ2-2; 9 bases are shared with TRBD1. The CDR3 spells CASSEERDRVNTGELFF. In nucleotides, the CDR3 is TGTGCCAGCAGTGAAGAAAGGGACAGGGTGAACACCGGGGAGCTGTTTTTT.